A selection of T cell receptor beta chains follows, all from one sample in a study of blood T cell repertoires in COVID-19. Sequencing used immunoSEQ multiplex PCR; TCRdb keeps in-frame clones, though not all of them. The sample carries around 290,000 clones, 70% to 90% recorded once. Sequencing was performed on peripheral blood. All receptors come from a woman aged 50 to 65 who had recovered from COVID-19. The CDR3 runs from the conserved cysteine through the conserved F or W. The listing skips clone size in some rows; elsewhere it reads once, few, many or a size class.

CASSRGGRAAYNEQFF,16,TRBV28,TRBJ2-1,.
CATSRDLDRVGYTF,14,TRBV15,TRBJ1-2,.
CASRGGADEQYF,12,TRBV6-5,TRBJ2-7,once
CASSNRATYEQYF,13,TRBV28,TRBJ2-7,.
CASSQGSYNEQFF,13,TRBV11-3,TRBJ2-1,.
CASSQATDTDTQYF,14,TRBV4-3,TRBJ2-3,.
CASSYISTGTQYF,13,TRBV6-5,TRBJ2-5,.
CASSGTGAYEQYF,13,TRBV3-1/TRBV3-2,TRBJ2-7,.
CASSHAASDTQYF,13,TRBV28,TRBJ2-3,many
CASSFSIAGIQETQYF,16,TRBV27,TRBJ2-5,.
CASSLRTEGYTF,12,TRBV18,TRBJ1-2,.
CASSPRVQPQHF,12,TRBV19,TRBJ1-5,.
CAISIRDTVLNTEAFF,16,TRBV10-3,TRBJ1-1,.
CASASSPMNTEAFF,14,TRBV28,TRBJ1-1,few
CASSYEHGDTGELFF,15,TRBV6-2/TRBV6-3,TRBJ2-2,.
CATEAGTGRPEQFF,14,TRBV5-4,TRBJ2-1,.
CATRRPLQGNENIQYF,16,TRBV24-1,TRBJ2-4,.
CASSHSGGYEQYF,13,TRBV3-1/TRBV3-2,TRBJ2-7,few
CASSLGLAETQYF,13,TRBV7-6,TRBJ2-5,.
CASSQAGGSYEQYF,14,TRBV3-1/TRBV3-2,TRBJ2-7,.
CASRRVLAKNIQYF,14,TRBV2,TRBJ2-4,few
CASSSPEPYGYTF,13,TRBV28,TRBJ1-2,.
CASRDGGRGELFF,13,TRBV28,TRBJ2-2,.
CASSLRDRANYEQYF,15,TRBV28,TRBJ2-7,.
CASSLQGALDGYTF,14,TRBV5-5,TRBJ1-2,.
CASSRTDRDAKGYTF,15,TRBV28,TRBJ1-2,once
CASSDGTSGSKEQFF,15,TRBV2,TRBJ2-1,once
CAARYPLVGNEQFF,14,TRBV28,TRBJ2-1,.
CASSLRLASDVELFF,15,TRBV3-1/TRBV3-2,TRBJ2-2,.
CAMGPRQGNGYTF,13,TRBV6-6,TRBJ1-2,.
CASSLGGGPYNEQFF,15,TRBV4-2,TRBJ2-1,.
CASSQQTGTSGSPQFF,16,TRBV4-2,TRBJ2-1,.
CAISESQVKAGGIHGSYEQYF,21,TRBV10-3,TRBJ2-7,.
CASSSDRMNTEAFF,14,TRBV19,TRBJ1-1,once
CAWSVLGRGREKLFF,15,TRBV30,TRBJ1-4,.
CASSLGAGSGTDTQYF,16,TRBV11-3,TRBJ2-3,.
CASSLREGPNEKLFF,15,TRBV7-9,TRBJ1-4,.
CASSLGGARDYGYTF,15,TRBV5-1,TRBJ1-2,.
CASSLSWGGSYEQYF,15,TRBV11-2,TRBJ2-7,once
CASSPNRAQKLFF,13,TRBV12-3/TRBV12-4,TRBJ1-4,.
CASSTNSYEQYF,12,TRBV6-6,TRBJ2-7,few
CASSLARGRTGNTIYF,16,TRBV7-6,TRBJ1-3,.
CASSLTGREASYEQYF,16,TRBV5-6,TRBJ2-7,.
CASRRKTGNSGNTIYF,16,TRBV28,TRBJ1-3,.
CASSLVSSGEGEKLFF,16,TRBV5-1,TRBJ1-4,few